This record covers a single T cell receptor beta chain. Its target is not known. TCR beta CDR3 regions were amplified from RNA. Carried out on the TCR CDR3, a first-round RT-PCR used the HTBI primer set. TCRdb reprocessed the multiplex PCR reads with MiXCR, giving one entry per CDR3 protein. The sample has under 350,000 distinct CDR3 sequences; about 20% are singletons. No ophthalmopathy progression within 18 months constituted stable Graves' hyperthyroidism. Fresh peripheral blood, less than 11 ml of it, supplied the PBMCs. CDR3 length equals 14 residues. Germline V gene sequence: CDR1 DFQATT, CDR2 SNEGSKA (reference sequence). The V and J ends lost 2 bases and 0 bases respectively, with 10 bases between them. This sample is part of a study of T cells in Graves' hyperthyroidism and ophthalmopathy. General observations from the study: Blood also contained most expanded thyroid clonotypes above 0.001.

The sequenced sample was blood. The clonotype originates from a woman between 50 and 59 years old with Graves' hyperthyroidism. The J gene is TRBJ2-5, the V gene TRBV20-1; a possible D gene is TRBD1 (5 bases). In DNA, the CDR3 is TGCAGTGCTAGACCAGGGCAATACCAAGAGACCCAGTACTTC. This encodes CSARPGQYQETQYF.